This is a list of T cell receptor beta chains from one sample in a study of blood T cell repertoires in COVID-19. Measured with immunoSEQ multiplex PCR; TCRdb has only the in-frame clones, and not every one. The data contain over 12,000 clones, approximately 86% of them singletons. Sequenced input: peripheral blood. The receptors come from a human donor in a cohort sampled during active COVID-19. Both conserved end residues are part of each CDR3. Each record gives: V gene, CDR3 length, CDR3 protein.

TRBV10-3 | 14 | CAISSLDGHYEQYF
TRBV19 | 15 | CASSYLAATYNEQFF
TRBV14 | 15 | CASSDYSHAGETQYF
TRBV21-1 | 12 | CASSILAGTQYF
TRBV6-4 | 14 | CASSDSTSGSEQFF
TRBV30 | 13 | CAWSSGPGNTIYF
TRBV28 | 11 | CASSLTREQFF
TRBV27 | 16 | CASSLSSVWRDTEAFF
TRBV5-8 | 14 | CASSLGPPSGTQYF
TRBV27 | 15 | CASSLTSGSYNEQFF
TRBV23-1 | 13 | CASSQQATDTQYF
TRBV6-5 | 13 | CASSLQGGTEAFF
TRBV7-9 | 16 | CASSLAGALPNSPLHF
TRBV28 | 14 | CASSSRVFEYEQYF